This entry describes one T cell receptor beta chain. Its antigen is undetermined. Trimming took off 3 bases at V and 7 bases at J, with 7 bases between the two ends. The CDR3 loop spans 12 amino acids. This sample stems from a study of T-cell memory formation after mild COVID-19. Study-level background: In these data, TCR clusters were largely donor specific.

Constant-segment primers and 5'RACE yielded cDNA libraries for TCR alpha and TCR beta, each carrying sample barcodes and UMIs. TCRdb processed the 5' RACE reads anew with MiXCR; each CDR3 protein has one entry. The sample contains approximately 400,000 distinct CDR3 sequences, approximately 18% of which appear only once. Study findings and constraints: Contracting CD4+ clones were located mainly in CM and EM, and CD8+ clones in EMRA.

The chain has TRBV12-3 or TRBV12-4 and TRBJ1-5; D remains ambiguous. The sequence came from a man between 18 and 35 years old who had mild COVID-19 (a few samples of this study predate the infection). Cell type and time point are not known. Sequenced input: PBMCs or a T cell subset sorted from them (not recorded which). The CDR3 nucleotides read TGTGCCAGCAGTTTTGTCAGCCAGCCCCAGCATTTT. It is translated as CASSFVSQPQHF.